This T cell receptor (beta chain) emerged from a study of T cell responses to AZD1222 COVID-19 vaccine. Study results and limitations: Repertoires were obtained only post-peak T cell response.

Trimming shortened V by 8 bases and J by 5 bases, and 13 bases separated the two germline ends. Germline assignment: CDR1 GTSNPN and CDR2 SVGIG (reference sequence). The CDR3 length is 12 residues. Sequenced by immunoSEQ multiplex PCR; TCRdb stores in-frame clones only, minus some. Seen here are 88,000 or so clones, less than 90% observed once, and the top ten hold around 5%. About this clone itself: Its antigen is as yet unknown.

Investigators merged groups given second doses at roughly 4 or roughly 12 weeks. Specimen: peripheral blood, collected 28 days after the second AZD1222 dose. This clonotype was sampled from an adult who received the AZD1222 COVID-19 vaccine. V usage is TRBV30 and J usage is TRBJ2-1; D uncertain. The CDR3 nucleotides are TGTGCCGGAGTCTTCGTGCACAATGAGCAGTTCTTC. Residues: CAGVFVHNEQFF.